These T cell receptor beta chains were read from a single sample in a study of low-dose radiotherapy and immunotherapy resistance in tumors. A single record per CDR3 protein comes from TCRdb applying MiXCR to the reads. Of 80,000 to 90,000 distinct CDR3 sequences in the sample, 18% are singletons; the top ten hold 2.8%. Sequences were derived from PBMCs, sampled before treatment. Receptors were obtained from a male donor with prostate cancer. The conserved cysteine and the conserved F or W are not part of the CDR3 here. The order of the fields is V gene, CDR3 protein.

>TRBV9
ASSVRGRLNTGELF
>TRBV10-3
AISGTSGGTANEQF
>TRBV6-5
ASREGQYNEQF
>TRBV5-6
ASSSDRGLASDTQY
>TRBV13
ASSLVSTSKF
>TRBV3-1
ASSQDAGDEQY
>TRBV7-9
ASSPYGGNTIY
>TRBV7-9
ASSPKSQGREQY
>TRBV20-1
SAMGGVNGGNQPQH
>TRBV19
ASEVLGNQPQH
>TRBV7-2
ASSPGQVDNQPQH
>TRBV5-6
ASSLAPGTHNEQF
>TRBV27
ASSALPASTNEKLF
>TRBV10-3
AISEASFAGNTIY
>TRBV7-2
ASSSGTSADTQY
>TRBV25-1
ASSDRAGAGELF
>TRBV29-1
SVEDPNYGYTIY
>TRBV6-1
ASSDTRTDTQY
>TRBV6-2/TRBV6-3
ASTPRGGRTDTQY
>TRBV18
ASSPPRGRGLHNYGYT
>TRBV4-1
ASSQEPSTDTQY
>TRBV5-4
ASSRTGGVNEQY
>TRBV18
ASSLAGWRPEAF
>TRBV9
ASSVLGADEQF
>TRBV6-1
ASSEFPRAPERKQF
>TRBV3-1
ASSQGRNSPLH
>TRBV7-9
ASSKRLRGRLETGANVLT
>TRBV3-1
ASSHPYGTINEQF
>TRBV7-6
ASSLGGILPRANTEAF
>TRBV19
ASSIGGGTGTYNEQF
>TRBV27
ASSRGGGSFYEQY
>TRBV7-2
ASSLLGAISGANVLT
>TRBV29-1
SVEEGTGRAF
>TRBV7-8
TSSGTASAGVSETQY
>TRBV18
ASSPGTEGSKQY
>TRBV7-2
ASSLETGGYNEQF
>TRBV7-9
ASSSGDRGMETQY
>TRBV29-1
SVSGGDATNEKLF
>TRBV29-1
SVPSGVSQTQY
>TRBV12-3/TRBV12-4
ASSLGPGSYEQY
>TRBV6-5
ATLPWGQGGSDTQY
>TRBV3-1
ASSQNAGFSGNTIY
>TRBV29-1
SARPGGETQY
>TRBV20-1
SARDPRRGQPQH
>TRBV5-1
ASSLNAEQY